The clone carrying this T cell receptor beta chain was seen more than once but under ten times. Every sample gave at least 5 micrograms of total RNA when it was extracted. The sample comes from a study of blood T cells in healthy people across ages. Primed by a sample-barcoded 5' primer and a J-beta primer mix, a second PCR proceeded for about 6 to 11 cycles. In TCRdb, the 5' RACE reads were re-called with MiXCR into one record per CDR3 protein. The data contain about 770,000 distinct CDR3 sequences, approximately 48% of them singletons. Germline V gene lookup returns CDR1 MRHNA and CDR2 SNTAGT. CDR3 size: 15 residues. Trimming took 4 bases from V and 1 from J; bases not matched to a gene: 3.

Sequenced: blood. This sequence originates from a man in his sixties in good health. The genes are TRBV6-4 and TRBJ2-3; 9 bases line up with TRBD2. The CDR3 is CASSAASGGTDTQYF. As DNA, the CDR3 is TGTGCCAGCAGTGCCGCTAGCGGGGGCACAGATACGCAGTATTTT.